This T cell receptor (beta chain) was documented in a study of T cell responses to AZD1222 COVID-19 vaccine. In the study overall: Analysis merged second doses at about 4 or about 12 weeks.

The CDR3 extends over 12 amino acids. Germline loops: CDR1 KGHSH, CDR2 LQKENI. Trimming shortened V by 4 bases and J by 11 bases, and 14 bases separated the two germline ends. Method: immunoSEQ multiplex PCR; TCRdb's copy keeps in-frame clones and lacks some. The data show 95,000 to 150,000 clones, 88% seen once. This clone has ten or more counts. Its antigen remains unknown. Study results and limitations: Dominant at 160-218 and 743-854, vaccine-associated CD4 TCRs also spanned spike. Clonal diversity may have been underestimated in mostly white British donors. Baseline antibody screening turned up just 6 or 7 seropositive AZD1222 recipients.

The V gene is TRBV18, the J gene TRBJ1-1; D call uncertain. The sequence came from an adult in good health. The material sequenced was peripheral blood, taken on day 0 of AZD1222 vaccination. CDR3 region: CASSHGPLRAFF. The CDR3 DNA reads TGTGCCAGCTCACACGGGCCCCTTCGGGCTTTCTTT.